This T cell receptor beta chain came from a study of cytomegalovirus exposure and HLA in healthy donors. Use of 60 Vbeta and 13 Jbeta primers characterized the PCR. Sequencing was performed with immunoSEQ multiplex PCR; in TCRdb, only in-frame clones are kept and a portion is missing. This sample has about 210,000 clones, with 75% to 90% found just once. Trimming cost V 3 bases and J 6 bases, with 12 bases left between them. Germline V lookup: CDR1 MDHEN, CDR2 SYDVKM. This CDR3 is built from 14 residues. This clonotype was sampled from a boy under 10 years old in good health and CMV-seronegative. The sample comprised PBMCs. The chain employs TRBV28 and TRBJ2-1; D is unresolved. The CDR3 nucleotides are TGTGCCAGCAGTTTGGGCAGTTTCCGCAATGAGCAGTTCTTC. Its protein is CASSLGSFRNEQFF.